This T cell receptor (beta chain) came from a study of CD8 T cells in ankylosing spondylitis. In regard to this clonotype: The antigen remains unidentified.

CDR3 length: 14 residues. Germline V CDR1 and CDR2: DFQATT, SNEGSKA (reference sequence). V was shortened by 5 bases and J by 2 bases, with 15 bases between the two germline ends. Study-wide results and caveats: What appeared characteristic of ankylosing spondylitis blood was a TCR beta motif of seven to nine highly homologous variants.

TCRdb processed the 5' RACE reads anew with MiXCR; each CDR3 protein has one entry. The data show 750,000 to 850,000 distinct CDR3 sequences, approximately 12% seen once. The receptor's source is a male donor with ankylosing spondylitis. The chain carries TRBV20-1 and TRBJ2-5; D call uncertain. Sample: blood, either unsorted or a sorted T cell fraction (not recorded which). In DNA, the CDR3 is TGCAGTGCTCTACGTTCCTTGAATCAAGAGACCCAGTACTTC. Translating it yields CSALRSLNQETQYF.